One sample yielded the 25 T cell receptor beta chains listed below, sequenced in a study of long-term antiretroviral therapy in people with HIV. Survey-level immunoSEQ v3.0 assays were run. Libraries were prepared by immunoSEQ multiplex PCR; TCRdb keeps only in-frame clonotypes and omits some of them. The repertoire holds around 21,000 clones, with over 75% as singletons. The sample here was unsorted PBMCs, taken 1.5 years after starting antiretroviral therapy. These receptor sequences come from a man aged 25-40 years with HIV.

The gene calls are TRBV7-2 and TRBJ2-7; 13 bases match TRBD2. V was clipped by 4 bases and J by 3 bases; unmatched bases: 3. The CDR3 has 15 residues. Germline V gene data show CDR1 as SGHTA and CDR2 as FQGNSA. The CDR3 loop reads CASSSRLAGGYEQYF. The CDR3 nucleotides read TGTGCCAGCAGCTCGCGACTAGCGGGAGGCTACGAGCAGTACTTC.

The rearrangement links TRBV18 to TRBJ2-1; TRBD1 agrees at 8 bases. J was trimmed by 9 bases and V by 2 bases; bases with no gene match: 9. The CDR3 has 15 residues. The germline V gene encodes CDR1 KGHSH and CDR2 LQKENI. CDR3 residues: CASSPITGGIGEQFF. The CDR3, as DNA: TGTGCCAGCTCACCAATCACAGGGGGTATTGGTGAGCAGTTCTTC.

In this sample, this clone turned up once. This chain links TRBV6-6 with TRBJ1-1; D unresolved. Looked up from germline, CDR1 is MNHNY and CDR2 is SVGAGI (reference sequence). The V and J ends lost 3 bases and 7 bases respectively, with 6 bases between them. The CDR3 is 11 residues long. This CDR3 is CASSYSGEAFF. The CDR3 nucleotides read TGTGCCAGCAGTTATAGCGGTGAAGCTTTCTTT.

This clone was found once. The chain combines TRBV28 with TRBJ2-7; TRBD2 is a possible D gene (6 bases). Germline CDR1 reads MDHEN; CDR2 reads SYDVKM. There are 15 residues in the CDR3. Trimming removed 6 bases at V and 4 bases at J, with 19 bases between. CDR3 nucleotide sequence: TGTGCCAGCAGCCGCGGGGAGCTTTTAGGTTACGAGCAGTACTTC. Residues: CASSRGELLGYEQYF.

This clone occurred once. The rearrangement links TRBV4-1 to TRBJ2-7; the match to TRBD1 covers 10 bases. With 5 bases clipped from V and 3 bases from J, the junction kept 7 bases outside the gene matches. The CDR3 loop spans 15 amino acids. Germline-derived CDR1 and CDR2 are MGHRA and YSYEKL. The CDR3 nucleotides are TGCGCCAGCAGCAAGGGGGGACAGGGGCTCTACGAGCAGTACTTC. Protein sequence: CASSKGGQGLYEQYF.

DNA for the CDR3: TGTGCCAGCTCACCACGCAGGGACGTCGGAAGTTCACCCCTCCACTTT. Translating gives CASSPRRDVGSSPLHF. J is TRBJ1-6 and V is TRBV18, with D possibly being TRBD1 (5 bases). Germline V gives CDR1 KGHSH, CDR2 LQKENI. This CDR3 has 16 amino acids. Trimming shortened V by 1 base and J by 9 bases, and 16 bases separated the two germline ends.

The rearrangement uses TRBV25-1 and TRBJ2-3; D gene uncertain. V was shortened by 5 bases and J by 4 bases, with 10 bases between the two germline ends. The V gene's germline CDR1 is MGHDK and CDR2 SYGVNS. This CDR3 contains 13 residues. In nucleotides, the CDR3 is TGTGCCAGCAGTTACAGCGCCTCAGATACGCAGTATTTT. Translation gives CASSYSASDTQYF.

The V gene is TRBV4-3, the J gene TRBJ2-2, with 10 positions matching TRBD2. The CDR3 extends over 20 amino acids. Per the germline V gene, CDR1 is LGHNA and CDR2 is YSLEER. Trimming removed 2 bases from V and 5 bases from J; junction bases left unmatched: 17. The CDR3 is CASSQSLTLAGQRATGELFF. The DNA of the CDR3 is TGCGCCAGCAGCCAATCTCTAACACTAGCGGGGCAACGGGCGACCGGGGAGCTGTTTTTT.

This rearrangement joins TRBV5-1 to TRBJ2-1; D might be TRBD1 (6 bases). The CDR3 is 17 residues long. Germline V gene lookup returns CDR1 SGHRS and CDR2 YFSETQ. Trimming took 0 bases from V and 7 from J, leaving 20 bases between them. Here the CDR3 reads CASSLAGTGSADNEQFF. In DNA, the CDR3 is TGCGCCAGCAGCTTGGCCGGAACAGGGTCGGCGGATAATGAGCAGTTCTTC.

V is TRBV7-9 and J is TRBJ1-5; D unclear. V was pared by 3 bases and J by 0 bases, with 6 bases between. CDR1 and CDR2 (germline): SEHNR, FQNEAQ (reference sequence). This CDR3 is built from 14 residues. CDR3 loop: CASSFLGSNQPQHF. The CDR3 coding sequence is TGTGCCAGCAGCTTTTTGGGTAGCAATCAGCCCCAGCATTTT.

This chain connects TRBV6-5 to TRBJ1-3; D uncertain. The CDR3 has 16 residues. The germline V and J ends were trimmed by 4 bases and 5 bases, with 18 bases remaining between them. Germline V lookup: CDR1 MNHEY, CDR2 SVGAGI. In DNA form, the CDR3 reads TGTGCCAGCAGTTGGAAGGGAGGTCCGCCTCGAAACACCATATATTTT. Amino acid sequence: CASSWKGGPPRNTIYF.

The J gene is TRBJ1-2, the V gene TRBV10-3; 7 bases are shared with TRBD1. V lost 2 bases and J lost 8; bases outside the gene matches: 17. The germline V gene encodes CDR1 ENHRY and CDR2 SYGVKD. This CDR3 spans 17 amino acids. The CDR3 is CAISEPGGNDREDGYTF. Written as DNA, the CDR3 is TGTGCCATCAGTGAGCCCGGAGGGAACGACAGGGAGGACGGCTACACCTTC.

The chain recombines TRBV18 with TRBJ2-7, with 8 bases that match TRBD1. The CDR3 covers 13 residues. From germline, CDR1 is KGHSH and CDR2 LQKENI. The trim removed 11 bases at V and 3 bases at J, leaving 9 bases unmatched. The CDR3 DNA reads TGTGCCTCCTCAGGGGGCGCAAGCTACGAGCAGTACTTC. Translated: CASSGGASYEQYF.

This chain uses TRBV29-1 with TRBJ1-1; the match to TRBD1 covers 8 bases. This CDR3 has 13 amino acids. Trimming removed 6 bases from V and 0 bases from J; junction bases left unmatched: 3. CDR1 and CDR2 from the germline V gene are SQVTM and ANQGSEA. This CDR3 is CSVDRGLNTEAFF. The CDR3 DNA sequence: TGCAGCGTCGACAGGGGACTGAACACTGAAGCTTTCTTT.

The rearrangement links TRBV6-1 to TRBJ2-2; 7 positions agree with TRBD2. Per the germline V gene, CDR1 is MNHNS and CDR2 is SASEGT. CDR3 length: 13 residues. Trimming took 10 bases from V and 2 from J; bases not matched to a gene: 4. This CDR3 is CATLADNTGELFF. The CDR3 DNA is TGTGCCACCCTAGCGGATAACACCGGGGAGCTGTTTTTT.

The V call is TRBV6-1, the J call TRBJ1-5; 9 bases line up with TRBD1. After removal of 7 bases from V and 4 bases from J, the junction contained 5 bases not matched to a gene. Germline V gives CDR1 MNHNS, CDR2 SASEGT. CDR3 length equals 14 residues. The CDR3 nucleotides read TGTGCCAGCATTGGGACAGGGAATAATCAGCCCCAGCATTTT. It encodes CASIGTGNNQPQHF.

The chain is built from TRBV25-1 and TRBJ2-7; 8 bases line up with TRBD1. There are 12 residues in the CDR3. Germline V gene data show CDR1 as MGHDK and CDR2 as SYGVNS. Losses at the gene ends were 10 bases for V and 2 bases for J; bases not matched to a gene: 4. The CDR3 DNA follows: TGTGCCACTGGGACAGGTGCCTACGAGCAGTACTTC. Amino acid sequence: CATGTGAYEQYF.

V is TRBV13 and J is TRBJ2-5; 10 bases match TRBD1. Germline lookup yields CDR1 PRHDT and CDR2 FYEKMQ (reference sequence). J lost 3 bases, V lost 4 bases, and 5 bases had no gene match. The CDR3 is 15 amino acids. The CDR3 DNA reads TGTGCCAGCAGCTCTTCCGGGACAGGGGAAGAGACCCAGTACTTC. Translating it yields CASSSSGTGEETQYF.

This sequence joins TRBV7-9 and TRBJ2-1, with TRBD2 matching over 10 bases. This CDR3 spans 16 amino acids. V was clipped by 5 bases and J by 6 bases; unmatched bases: 10. Germline lookup yields CDR1 SEHNR and CDR2 FQNEAQ (reference sequence). Here the CDR3 reads CASSPRGLADSNEQFF. The CDR3 DNA reads TGTGCCAGCAGCCCCCGAGGACTAGCGGACAGCAATGAGCAGTTCTTC.

This clone was detected once. The chain recombines TRBV5-8 with TRBJ2-7; possibly TRBD1 or TRBD2 for D (6 bases each). CDR1 and CDR2 (germline): SGHTS, YDEGEE. The V and J ends lost 4 bases and 5 bases respectively, with 19 bases between them. The CDR3 spans 15 residues. For the CDR3, the DNA is TGTGCCAGCAGCCGTACTGGATCCGGGGGCCACGAGCAGTACTTC. It is translated as CASSRTGSGGHEQYF.

This chain connects TRBV28 to TRBJ1-1; D unresolved. Looked up from germline, CDR1 is MDHEN and CDR2 is SYDVKM. The CDR3 length is 11 residues. The V and J ends lost 8 bases and 5 bases respectively, with 9 bases between them. CDR3: CASWFGTEAFF. In nucleotides, the CDR3 is TGTGCCAGCTGGTTCGGGACTGAAGCTTTCTTT.

V usage is TRBV29-1 and J usage is TRBJ1-3; D is undetermined. With 4 bases removed from V and 4 bases from J, the gap between germline ends came to 11 bases. Per germline, CDR1 SQVTM and CDR2 ANQGSEA. The CDR3 sequence is 13 residues long. The CDR3 nucleotides read TGCAGCGTTGTACATCCTGCGGGAAACACCATATATTTT. This encodes CSVVHPAGNTIYF.

The V and J genes are TRBV13 and TRBJ2-7; 10 bases line up with TRBD1. CDR3 length equals 15 residues. CDR1 PRHDT and CDR2 FYEKMQ come from the germline V gene (reference sequence). The V and J ends lost 2 bases and 2 bases, in that order; junction bases with no gene match: 3. For the CDR3, the DNA is TGTGCCAGCAGCTTAAGGGACAGGGGCACCTACGAGCAGTACTTC. Translation gives CASSLRDRGTYEQYF.

The chain uses TRBV29-1 and TRBJ1-1; D remains unclear. This CDR3 region has 10 residues. Trimming left V 2 bases short and J 7 bases short, with 5 bases between. Per germline, CDR1 SQVTM and CDR2 ANQGSEA. CDR3 amino acids: CSVERVEAFF. CDR3 nucleotides: TGCAGCGTTGAACGAGTTGAAGCTTTCTTT.

The chain recombines TRBV10-2 with TRBJ2-3; D is unresolved. Germline loops: CDR1 WSHSY, CDR2 SAAADI. The CDR3 runs to 10 residues. The V gene lost 6 bases and the J gene lost 9 bases, with 7 bases spanning the gap. The CDR3 coding sequence is TGCGCCAGCAGCATGGAGACGCAGTATTTT. Its translation is CASSMETQYF.